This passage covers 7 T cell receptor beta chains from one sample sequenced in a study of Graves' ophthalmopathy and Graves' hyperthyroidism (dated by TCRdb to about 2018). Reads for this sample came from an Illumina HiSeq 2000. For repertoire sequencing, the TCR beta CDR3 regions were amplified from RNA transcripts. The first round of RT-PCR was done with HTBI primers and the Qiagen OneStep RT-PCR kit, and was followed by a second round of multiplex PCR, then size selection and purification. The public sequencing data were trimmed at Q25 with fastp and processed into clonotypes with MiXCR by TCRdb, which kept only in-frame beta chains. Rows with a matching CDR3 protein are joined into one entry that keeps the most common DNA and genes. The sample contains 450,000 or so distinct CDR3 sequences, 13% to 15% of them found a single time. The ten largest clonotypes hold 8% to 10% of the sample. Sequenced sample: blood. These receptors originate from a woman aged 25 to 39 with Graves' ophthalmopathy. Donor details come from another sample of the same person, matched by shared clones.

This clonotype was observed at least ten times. CDR3 loop: CASSQGSSYEQYF. The CDR3 nucleotides are TGCGCCAGCAGCCAGGGCAGCTCCTACGAGCAGTACTTC. The V call is TRBV4-1, the J call TRBJ2-7; D ambiguous. Trimming took 3 bases from V and 0 from J, leaving 6 bases between them. This CDR3 region has 13 residues. Germline V CDR1 and CDR2: MGHRA, YSYEKL.

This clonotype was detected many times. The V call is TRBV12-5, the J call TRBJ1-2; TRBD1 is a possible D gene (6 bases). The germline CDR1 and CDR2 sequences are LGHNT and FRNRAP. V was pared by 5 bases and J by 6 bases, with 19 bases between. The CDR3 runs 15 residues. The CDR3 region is CASGPDKGVRDGYTF. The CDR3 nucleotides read TGTGCTAGTGGTCCGGACAAGGGGGTTAGGGATGGCTACACCTTC. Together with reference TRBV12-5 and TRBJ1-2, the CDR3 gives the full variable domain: DARVTQTPRHKVTEMGQEVTMRCQPILGHNTVFWYRQTMMQGLELLAYFRNRAPLDDSGMPKDRFSAEMPDATLATLKIQPSEPRDSAVYFCASGPDKGVRDGYTFGSGTRLTVV.

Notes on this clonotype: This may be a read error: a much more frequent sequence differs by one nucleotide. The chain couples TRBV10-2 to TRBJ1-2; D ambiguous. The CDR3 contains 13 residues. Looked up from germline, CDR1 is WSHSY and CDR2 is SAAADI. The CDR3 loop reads CASSEPEDYGFTF. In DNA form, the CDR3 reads TGCGCCAGCAGTGAGCCGGAGGATTATGGCTTCACCTTC.

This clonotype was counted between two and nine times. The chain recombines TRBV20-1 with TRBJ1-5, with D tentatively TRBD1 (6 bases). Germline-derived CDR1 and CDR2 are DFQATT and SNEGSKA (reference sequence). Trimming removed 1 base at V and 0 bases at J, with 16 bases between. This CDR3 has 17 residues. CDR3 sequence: CSARGVGAGNSNQPQHF. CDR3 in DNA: TGCAGTGCTAGAGGGGTGGGGGCAGGCAATAGCAATCAGCCCCAGCATTTT.

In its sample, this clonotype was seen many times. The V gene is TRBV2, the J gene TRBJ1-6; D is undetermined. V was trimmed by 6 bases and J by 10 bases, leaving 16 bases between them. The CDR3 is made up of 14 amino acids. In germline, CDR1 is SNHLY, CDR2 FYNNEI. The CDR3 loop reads CASRSYWEDSPLHF. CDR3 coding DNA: TGTGCCAGCAGATCATACTGGGAAGACTCACCCCTCCACTTT.

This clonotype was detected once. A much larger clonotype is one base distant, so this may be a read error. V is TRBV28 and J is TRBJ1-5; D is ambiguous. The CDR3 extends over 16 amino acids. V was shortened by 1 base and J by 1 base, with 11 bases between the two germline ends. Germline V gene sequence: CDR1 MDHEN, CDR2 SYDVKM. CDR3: CASSLSDKASNQPQHF. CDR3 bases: TGTGCCAGCAGTTTATCCGACAAGGCGAGCAATCAGCCCCAGCATTTT.

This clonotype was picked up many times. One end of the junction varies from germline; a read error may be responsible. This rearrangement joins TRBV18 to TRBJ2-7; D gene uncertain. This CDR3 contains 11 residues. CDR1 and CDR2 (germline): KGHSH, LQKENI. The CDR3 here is CASAKQDEQYF. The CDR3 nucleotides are TGTGCCAGCGCGAAGCAGGACGAACAGTACTTC.